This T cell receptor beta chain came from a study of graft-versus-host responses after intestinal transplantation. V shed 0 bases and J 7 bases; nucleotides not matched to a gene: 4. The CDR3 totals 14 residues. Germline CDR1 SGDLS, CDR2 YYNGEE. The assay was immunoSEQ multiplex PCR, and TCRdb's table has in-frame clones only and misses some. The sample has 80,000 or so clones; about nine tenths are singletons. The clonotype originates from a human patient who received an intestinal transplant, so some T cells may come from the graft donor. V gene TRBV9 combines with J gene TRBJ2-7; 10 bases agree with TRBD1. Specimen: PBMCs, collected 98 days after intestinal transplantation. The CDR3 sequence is CASSVDPDRGEQYF. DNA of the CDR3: TGTGCCAGCAGCGTAGACCCGGACAGGGGGGAGCAGTACTTC.